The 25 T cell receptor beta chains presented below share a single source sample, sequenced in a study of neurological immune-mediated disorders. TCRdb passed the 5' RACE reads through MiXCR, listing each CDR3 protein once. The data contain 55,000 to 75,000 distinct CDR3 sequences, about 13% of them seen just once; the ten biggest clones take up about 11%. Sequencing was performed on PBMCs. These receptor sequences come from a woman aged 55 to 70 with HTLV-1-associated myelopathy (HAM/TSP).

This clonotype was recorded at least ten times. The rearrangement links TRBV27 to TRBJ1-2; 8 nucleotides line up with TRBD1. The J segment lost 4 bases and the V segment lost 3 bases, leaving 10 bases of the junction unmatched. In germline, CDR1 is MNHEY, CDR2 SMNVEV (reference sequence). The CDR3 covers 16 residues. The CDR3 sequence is CASSFVGQGGGYGYTF. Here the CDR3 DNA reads TGTGCCAGCAGTTTTGTAGGACAGGGTGGGGGCTATGGCTACACCTTC.

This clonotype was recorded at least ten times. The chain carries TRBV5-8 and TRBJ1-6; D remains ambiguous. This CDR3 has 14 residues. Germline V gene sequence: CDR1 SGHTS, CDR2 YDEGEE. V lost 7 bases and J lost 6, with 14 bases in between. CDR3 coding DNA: TGTGCCAGCCCTATTGGCGGGCGTAATTCACCCCTCCACTTT. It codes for CASPIGGRNSPLHF. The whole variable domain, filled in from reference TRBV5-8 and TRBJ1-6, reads EAGVTQSPTHLIKTRGQQATLRCSPISGHTSVYWYQQALGLGLQFLLWYDEGEERNRGNFPPRFSGRQFPNYSSELNVNALELEDSALYLCASPIGGRNSPLHFGNGTRLTVT.

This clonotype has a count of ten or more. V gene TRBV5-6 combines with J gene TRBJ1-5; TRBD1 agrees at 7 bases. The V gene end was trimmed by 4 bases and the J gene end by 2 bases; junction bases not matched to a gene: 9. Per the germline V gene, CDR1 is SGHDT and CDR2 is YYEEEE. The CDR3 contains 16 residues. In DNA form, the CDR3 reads TGTGCCAGCAGCATTTTGACAGGGACCGGCAATCAGCCCCAGCATTTT. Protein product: CASSILTGTGNQPQHF.

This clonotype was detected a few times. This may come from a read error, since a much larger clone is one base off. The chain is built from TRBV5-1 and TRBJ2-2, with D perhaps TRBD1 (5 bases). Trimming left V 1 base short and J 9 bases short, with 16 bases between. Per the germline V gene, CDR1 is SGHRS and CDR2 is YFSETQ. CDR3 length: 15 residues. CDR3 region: CASSLTQGWTWELFF. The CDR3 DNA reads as TGCGCCAGCAGCTTGACTCAGGGTTGGACCTGGGAGCTGTTTTTT.

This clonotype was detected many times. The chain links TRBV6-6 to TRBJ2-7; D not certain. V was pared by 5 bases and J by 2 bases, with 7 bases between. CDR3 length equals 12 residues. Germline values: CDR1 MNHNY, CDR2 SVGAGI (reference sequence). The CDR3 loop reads CASSQRPYEQYF. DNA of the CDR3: TGTGCCAGCAGTCAGAGGCCCTACGAGCAGTACTTC.

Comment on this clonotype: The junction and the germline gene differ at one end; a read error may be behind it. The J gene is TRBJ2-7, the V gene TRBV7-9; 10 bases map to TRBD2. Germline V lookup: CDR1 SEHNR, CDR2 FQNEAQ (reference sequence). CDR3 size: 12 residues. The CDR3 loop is CASSLSGREQSF. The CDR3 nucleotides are TGTGCCAGCAGCTTAAGCGGGAGGGAGCAGTCCTTC.

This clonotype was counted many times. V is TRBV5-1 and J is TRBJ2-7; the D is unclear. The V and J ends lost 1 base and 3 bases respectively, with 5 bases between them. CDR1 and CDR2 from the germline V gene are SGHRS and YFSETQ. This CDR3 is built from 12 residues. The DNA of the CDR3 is TGCGCCAGCAGCTTGAGCCGCTACGAGCAGTACTTC. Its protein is CASSLSRYEQYF.

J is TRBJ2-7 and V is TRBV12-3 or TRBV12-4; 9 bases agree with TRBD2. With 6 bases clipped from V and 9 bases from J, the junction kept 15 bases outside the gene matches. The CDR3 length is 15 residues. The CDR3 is CASSLASGDFWSQYF. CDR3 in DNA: TGTGCCAGCAGCCTCGCTAGCGGGGACTTCTGGTCGCAGTACTTC.

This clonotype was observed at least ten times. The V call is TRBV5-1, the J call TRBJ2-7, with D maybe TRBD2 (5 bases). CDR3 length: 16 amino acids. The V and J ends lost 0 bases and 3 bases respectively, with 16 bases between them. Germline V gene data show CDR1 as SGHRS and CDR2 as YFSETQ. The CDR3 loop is CASSLDQPGISYEQYF. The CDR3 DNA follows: TGCGCCAGCAGCTTGGATCAGCCGGGAATCAGCTACGAGCAGTACTTC.

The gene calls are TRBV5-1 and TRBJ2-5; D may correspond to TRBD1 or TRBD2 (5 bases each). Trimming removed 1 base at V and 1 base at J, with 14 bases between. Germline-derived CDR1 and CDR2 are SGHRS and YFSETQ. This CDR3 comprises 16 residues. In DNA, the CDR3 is TGCGCCAGCAGCTTGTCCGGGACCACTACCCAAGAGACCCAGTACTTC. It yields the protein CASSLSGTTTQETQYF.

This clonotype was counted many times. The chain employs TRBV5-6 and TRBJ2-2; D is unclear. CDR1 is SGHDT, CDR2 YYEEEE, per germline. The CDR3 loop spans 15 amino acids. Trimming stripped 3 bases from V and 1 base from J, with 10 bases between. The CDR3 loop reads CASSSMERNTGELFF. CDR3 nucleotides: TGTGCCAGCAGCTCAATGGAGAGGAACACCGGGGAGCTGTTTTTT.

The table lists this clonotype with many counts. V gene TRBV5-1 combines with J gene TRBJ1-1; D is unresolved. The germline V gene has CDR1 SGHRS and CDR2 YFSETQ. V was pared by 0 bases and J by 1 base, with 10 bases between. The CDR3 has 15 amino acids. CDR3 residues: CASSLGQPENTEAFF. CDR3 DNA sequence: TGCGCCAGCAGCTTGGGACAACCCGAGAACACTGAAGCTTTCTTT.

CDR3 in amino acids: CASRESSTDTQYF. The DNA for the CDR3 is TGTGCCAGCAGAGAAAGTAGCACAGATACGCAGTATTTT. This rearrangement joins TRBV6-1 to TRBJ2-3; D remains unclear. The CDR3 consists of 13 residues. The V and J ends lost 6 bases and 0 bases respectively, with 7 bases between them. Per germline, CDR1 MNHNS and CDR2 SASEGT.

CDR3 sequence reads: CASRLIRSGETQYF. The CDR3 nucleotides are TGCGCCAGCAGGTTGATCAGGTCGGGAGAGACCCAGTACTTC. The gene calls are TRBV5-1 and TRBJ2-5; D unclear. V shed 5 bases and J shed 4 bases, with 15 bases lying between them. The CDR3 is made up of 14 amino acids. CDR1 is SGHRS and CDR2 is YFSETQ in the germline V gene.

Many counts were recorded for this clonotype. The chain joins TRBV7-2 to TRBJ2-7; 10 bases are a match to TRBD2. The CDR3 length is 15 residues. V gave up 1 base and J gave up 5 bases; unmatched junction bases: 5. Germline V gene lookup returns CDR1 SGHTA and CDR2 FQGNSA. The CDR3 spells CASSLGGLAGDEQYF. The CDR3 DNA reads TGTGCCAGCAGCTTAGGCGGCCTAGCGGGAGACGAGCAGTACTTC.

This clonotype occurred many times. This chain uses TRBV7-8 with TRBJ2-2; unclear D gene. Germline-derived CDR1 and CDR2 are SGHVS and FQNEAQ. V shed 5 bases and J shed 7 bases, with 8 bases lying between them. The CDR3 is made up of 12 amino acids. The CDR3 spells CASSPPYGELFF. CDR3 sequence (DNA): TGTGCCAGCAGCCCTCCCTACGGGGAGCTGTTTTTT.

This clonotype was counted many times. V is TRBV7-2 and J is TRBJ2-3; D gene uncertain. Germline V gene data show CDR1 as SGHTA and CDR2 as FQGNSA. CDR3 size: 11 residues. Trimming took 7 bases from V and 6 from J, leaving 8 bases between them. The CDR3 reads CASTSGDTQYF. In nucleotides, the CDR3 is TGTGCCAGCACTTCCGGCGATACGCAGTATTTT.

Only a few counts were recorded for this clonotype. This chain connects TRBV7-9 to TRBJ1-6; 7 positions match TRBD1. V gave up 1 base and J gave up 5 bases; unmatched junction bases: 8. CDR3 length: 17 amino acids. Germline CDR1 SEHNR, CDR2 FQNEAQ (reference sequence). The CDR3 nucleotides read TGTGCCAGCAGCTTAGGGGAGGGGGCAAGGGATAATTCACCCCTCCACTTT. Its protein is CASSLGEGARDNSPLHF. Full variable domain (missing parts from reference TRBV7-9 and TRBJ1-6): DTGVSQNPRHKITKRGQNVTFRCDPISEHNRLYWYRQTLGQGPEFLTYFQNEAQLEKSRLLSDRFSAERPKGSFSTLEIQRTEQGDSAMYLCASSLGEGARDNSPLHFGNGTRLTVT.

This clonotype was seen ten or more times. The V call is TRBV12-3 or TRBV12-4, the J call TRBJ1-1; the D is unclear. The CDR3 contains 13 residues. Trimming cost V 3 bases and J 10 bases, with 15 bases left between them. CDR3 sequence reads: CASSFEDSLGAFF. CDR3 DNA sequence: TGTGCCAGCAGTTTTGAGGATTCATTGGGAGCTTTCTTT.

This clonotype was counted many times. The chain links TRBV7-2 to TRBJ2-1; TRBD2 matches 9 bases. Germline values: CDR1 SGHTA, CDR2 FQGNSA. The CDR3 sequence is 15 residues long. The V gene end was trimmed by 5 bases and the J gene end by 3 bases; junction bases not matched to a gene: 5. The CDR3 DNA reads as TGTGCCAGCAGCCCCAGCGGGAGGTTCTACAATGAGCAGTTCTTC. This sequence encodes CASSPSGRFYNEQFF.

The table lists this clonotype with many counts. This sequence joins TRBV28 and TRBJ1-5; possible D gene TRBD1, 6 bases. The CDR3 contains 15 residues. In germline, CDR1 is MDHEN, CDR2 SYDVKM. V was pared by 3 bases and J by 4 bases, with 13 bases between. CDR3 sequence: CASSLEGGANQPQHF. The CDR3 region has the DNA TGTGCCAGCAGTTTGGAAGGGGGAGCAAATCAGCCCCAGCATTTT.

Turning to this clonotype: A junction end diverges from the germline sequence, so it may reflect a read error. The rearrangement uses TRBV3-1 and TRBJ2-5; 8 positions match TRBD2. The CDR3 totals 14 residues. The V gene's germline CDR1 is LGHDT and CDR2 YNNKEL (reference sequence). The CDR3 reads CVSSPTSGQETQYF. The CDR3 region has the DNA TGTGTCAGCAGCCCCACTAGCGGCCAAGAGACCCAGTACTTC.

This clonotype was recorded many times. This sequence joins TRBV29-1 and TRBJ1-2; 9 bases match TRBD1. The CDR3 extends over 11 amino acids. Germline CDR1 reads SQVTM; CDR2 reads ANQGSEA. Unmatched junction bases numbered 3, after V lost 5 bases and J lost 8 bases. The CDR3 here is CSVRDREGYTF. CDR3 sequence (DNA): TGCAGCGTTAGGGACAGGGAAGGCTACACCTTC.

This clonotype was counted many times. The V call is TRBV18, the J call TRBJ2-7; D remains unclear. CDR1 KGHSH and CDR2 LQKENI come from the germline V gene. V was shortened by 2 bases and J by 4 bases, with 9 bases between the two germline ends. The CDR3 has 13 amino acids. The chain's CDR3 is CASSPTQVYEQYF. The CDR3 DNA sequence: TGTGCCAGCTCACCAACCCAGGTATACGAGCAGTACTTC.

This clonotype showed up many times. The CDR3 DNA sequence: TGCAGTGCTAGAGATAGAGTAGCGGGTTTGTACGAGCAGTACTTC. Protein sequence: CSARDRVAGLYEQYF. The chain is built from TRBV20-1 and TRBJ2-7; 7 positions agree with TRBD2. CDR3 length: 15 amino acids. The J segment lost 4 bases and the V segment lost 0 bases, leaving 9 bases of the junction unmatched. Germline lookup yields CDR1 DFQATT and CDR2 SNEGSKA (reference sequence).